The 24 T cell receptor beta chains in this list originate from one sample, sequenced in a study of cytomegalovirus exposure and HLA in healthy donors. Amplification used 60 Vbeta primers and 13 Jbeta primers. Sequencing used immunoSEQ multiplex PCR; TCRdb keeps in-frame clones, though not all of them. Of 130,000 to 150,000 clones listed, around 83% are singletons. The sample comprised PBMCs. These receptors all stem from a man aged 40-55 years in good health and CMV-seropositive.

CDR3 nucleotide sequence: TGTGCCAGCAGCTTTAGAGGACAGAACACTGAAGCTTTCTTT. This translates into CASSFRGQNTEAFF. The rearrangement uses TRBV5-6 and TRBJ1-1; the D gene is possibly TRBD1 (5 bases). V was cut by 2 bases and J by 1 base, with 9 bases left in between. There are 14 residues in the CDR3. Germline values: CDR1 SGHDT, CDR2 YYEEEE.

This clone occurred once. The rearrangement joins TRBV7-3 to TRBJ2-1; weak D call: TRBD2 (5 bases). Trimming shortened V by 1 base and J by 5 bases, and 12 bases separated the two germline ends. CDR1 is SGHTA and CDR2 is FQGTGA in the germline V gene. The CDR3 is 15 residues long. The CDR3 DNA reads TGTGCCAGCAGCTTAAATTTAGCGTACCACAATGAGCAGTTCTTC. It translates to CASSLNLAYHNEQFF.

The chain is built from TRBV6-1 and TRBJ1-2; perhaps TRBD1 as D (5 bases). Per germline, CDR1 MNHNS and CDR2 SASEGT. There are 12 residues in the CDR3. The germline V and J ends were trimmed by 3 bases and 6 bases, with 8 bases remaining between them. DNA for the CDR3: TGTGCCAGCAGTGATATCAGGGATGGCTACACCTTC. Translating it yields CASSDIRDGYTF.

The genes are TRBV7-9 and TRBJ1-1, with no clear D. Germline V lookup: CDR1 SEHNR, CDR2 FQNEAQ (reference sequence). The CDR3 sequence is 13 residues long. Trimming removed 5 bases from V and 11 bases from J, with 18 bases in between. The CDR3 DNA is TGTGCCAGCAGCCGCGGCCCCCGCTTTGAGGCTTTCTTT. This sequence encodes CASSRGPRFEAFF.

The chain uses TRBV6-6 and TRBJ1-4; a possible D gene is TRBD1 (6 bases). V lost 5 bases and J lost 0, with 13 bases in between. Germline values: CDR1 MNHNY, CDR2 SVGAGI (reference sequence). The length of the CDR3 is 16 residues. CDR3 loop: CASSKPTGSTNEKLFF. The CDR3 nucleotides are TGTGCCAGCAGTAAACCCACAGGGTCAACTAATGAAAAACTGTTTTTT.

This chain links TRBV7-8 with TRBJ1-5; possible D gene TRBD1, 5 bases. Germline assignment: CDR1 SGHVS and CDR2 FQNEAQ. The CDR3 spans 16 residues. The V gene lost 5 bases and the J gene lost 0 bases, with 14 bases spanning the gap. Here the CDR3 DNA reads TGTGCCAGCAGCCGCGGGACGGCCTATAGCAATCAGCCCCAGCATTTT. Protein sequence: CASSRGTAYSNQPQHF.

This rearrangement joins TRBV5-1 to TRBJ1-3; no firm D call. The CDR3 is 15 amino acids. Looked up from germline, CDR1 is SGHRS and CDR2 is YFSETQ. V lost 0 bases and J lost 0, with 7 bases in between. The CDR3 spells CASSLEGGSGNTIYF. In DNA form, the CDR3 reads TGCGCCAGCAGCTTGGAAGGCGGCTCTGGAAACACCATATATTTT.

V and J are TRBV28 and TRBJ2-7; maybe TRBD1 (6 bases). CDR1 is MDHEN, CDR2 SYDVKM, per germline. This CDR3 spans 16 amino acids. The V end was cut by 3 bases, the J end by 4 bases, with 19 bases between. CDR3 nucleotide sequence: TGTGCCAGCAGTTTCACTCTCAGGGGCCTCTCATACGAGCAGTACTTC. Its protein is CASSFTLRGLSYEQYF. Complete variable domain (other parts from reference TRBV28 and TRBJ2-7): DVKVTQSSRYLVKRTGEKVFLECVQDMDHENMFWYRQDPGLGLRLIYFSYDVKMKEKGDIPEGYSVSREKKERFSLILESASTNQTSMYLCASSFTLRGLSYEQYFGPGTRLTVT.

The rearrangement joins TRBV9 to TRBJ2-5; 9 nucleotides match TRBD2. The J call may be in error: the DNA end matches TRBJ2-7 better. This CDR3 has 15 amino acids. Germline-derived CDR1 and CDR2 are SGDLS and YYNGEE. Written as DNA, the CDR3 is TGTGCCAGCAGCGTAGAACCTAGCGGGGCCTACGAGCAGTACTTC. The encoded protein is CASSVEPSGAYEQYF.

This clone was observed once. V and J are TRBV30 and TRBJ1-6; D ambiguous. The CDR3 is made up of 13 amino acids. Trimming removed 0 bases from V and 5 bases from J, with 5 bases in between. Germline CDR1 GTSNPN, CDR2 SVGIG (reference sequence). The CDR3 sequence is CAWSVLDNSPLHF. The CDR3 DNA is TGTGCCTGGAGTGTTTTAGATAATTCACCCCTCCACTTT.

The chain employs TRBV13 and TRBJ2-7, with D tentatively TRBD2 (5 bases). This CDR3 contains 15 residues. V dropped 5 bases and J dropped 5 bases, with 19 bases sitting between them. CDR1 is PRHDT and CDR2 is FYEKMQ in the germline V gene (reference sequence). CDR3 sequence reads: CASSPVGLAHNEQYF. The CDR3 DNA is TGTGCCAGCAGCCCCGTCGGGCTAGCTCACAACGAGCAGTACTTC. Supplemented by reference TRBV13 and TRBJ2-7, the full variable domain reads AAGVIQSPRHLIKEKRETATLKCYPIPRHDTVYWYQQGPGQDPQFLISFYEKMQSDKGSIPDRFSAQQFSDYHSELNMSSLELGDSALYFCASSPVGLAHNEQYFGPGTRLTVT.

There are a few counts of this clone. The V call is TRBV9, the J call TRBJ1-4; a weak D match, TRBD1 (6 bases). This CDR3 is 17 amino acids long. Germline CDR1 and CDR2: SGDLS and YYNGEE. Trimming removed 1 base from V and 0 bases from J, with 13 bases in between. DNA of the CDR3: TGTGCCAGCAGCGTATCACGGGGGGGCCCAACTAATGAAAAACTGTTTTTT. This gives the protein CASSVSRGGPTNEKLFF.

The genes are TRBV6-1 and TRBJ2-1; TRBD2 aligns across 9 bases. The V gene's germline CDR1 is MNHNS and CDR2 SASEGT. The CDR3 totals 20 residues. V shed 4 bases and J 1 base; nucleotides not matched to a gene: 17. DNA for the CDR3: TGTGCCAGCAGTGTGGTGGGGGACGCGGCGGGAGGGTCGTCCTACAATGAGCAGTTCTTC. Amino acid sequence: CASSVVGDAAGGSSYNEQFF.

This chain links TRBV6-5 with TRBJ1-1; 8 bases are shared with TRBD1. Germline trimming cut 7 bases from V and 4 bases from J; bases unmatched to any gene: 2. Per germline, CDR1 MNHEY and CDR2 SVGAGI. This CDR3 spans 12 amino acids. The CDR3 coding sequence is TGTGCCAGCAAAGGACAGGGCACTGAAGCTTTCTTT. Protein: CASKGQGTEAFF.

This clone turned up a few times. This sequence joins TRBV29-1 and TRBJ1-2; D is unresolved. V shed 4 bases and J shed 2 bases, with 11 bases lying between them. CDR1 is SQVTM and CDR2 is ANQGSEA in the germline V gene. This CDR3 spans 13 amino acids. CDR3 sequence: CSVVWGANYGYTF. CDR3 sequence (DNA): TGCAGCGTTGTTTGGGGAGCGAACTATGGCTACACCTTC.

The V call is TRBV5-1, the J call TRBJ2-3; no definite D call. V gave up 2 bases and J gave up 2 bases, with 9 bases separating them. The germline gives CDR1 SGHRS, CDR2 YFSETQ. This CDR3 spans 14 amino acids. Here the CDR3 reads CASSFRGDTDTQYF. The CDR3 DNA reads TGCGCCAGCAGCTTTCGCGGAGACACAGATACGCAGTATTTT. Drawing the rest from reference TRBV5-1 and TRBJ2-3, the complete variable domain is KAGVTQTPRYLIKTRGQQVTLSCSPISGHRSVSWYQQTPGQGLQFLFEYFSETQRNKGNFPGRFSGRQFSNSRSEMNVSTLELGDSALYLCASSFRGDTDTQYFGPGTRLTVL.

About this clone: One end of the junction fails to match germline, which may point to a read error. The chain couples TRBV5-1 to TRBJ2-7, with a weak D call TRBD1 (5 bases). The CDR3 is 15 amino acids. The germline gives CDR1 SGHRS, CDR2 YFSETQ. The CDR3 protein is CANSLDGATLYEQYF. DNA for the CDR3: TGCGCCAACAGCTTGGATGGGGCTACGCTCTACGAGCAGTACTTC.

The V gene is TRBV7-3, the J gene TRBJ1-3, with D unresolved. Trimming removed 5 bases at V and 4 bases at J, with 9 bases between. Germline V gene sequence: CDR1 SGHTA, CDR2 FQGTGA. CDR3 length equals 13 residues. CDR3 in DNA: TGTGCCAGCAGCCCGGAGGGAGGAAACACCATATATTTT. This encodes CASSPEGGNTIYF.

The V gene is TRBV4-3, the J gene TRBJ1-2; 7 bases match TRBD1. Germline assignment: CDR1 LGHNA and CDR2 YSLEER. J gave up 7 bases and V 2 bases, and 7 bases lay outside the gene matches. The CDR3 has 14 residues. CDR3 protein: CASSQNRGRGGYTF. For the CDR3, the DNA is TGCGCCAGCAGCCAAAATAGGGGGCGCGGTGGCTACACCTTC.

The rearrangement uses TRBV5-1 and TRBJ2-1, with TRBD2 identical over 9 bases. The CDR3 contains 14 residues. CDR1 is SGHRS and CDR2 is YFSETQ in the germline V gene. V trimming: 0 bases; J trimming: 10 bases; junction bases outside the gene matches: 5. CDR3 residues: CASSLVLAGVEQFF. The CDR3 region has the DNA TGCGCCAGCAGCTTGGTATTAGCGGGAGTGGAGCAGTTCTTC.

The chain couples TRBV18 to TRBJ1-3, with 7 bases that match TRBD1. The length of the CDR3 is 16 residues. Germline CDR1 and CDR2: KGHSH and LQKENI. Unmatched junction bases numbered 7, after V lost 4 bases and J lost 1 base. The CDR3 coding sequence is TGTGCCAGCTCACAGATCCCACAGGGGTCTGGAAACACCATATATTTT. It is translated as CASSQIPQGSGNTIYF.

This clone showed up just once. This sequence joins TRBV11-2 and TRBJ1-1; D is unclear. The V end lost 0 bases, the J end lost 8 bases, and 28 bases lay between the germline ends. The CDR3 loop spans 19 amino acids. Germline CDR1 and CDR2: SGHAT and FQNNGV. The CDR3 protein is CASSLDQVSEGWAQREAFF. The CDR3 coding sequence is TGTGCCAGCAGCTTAGATCAAGTTTCCGAGGGATGGGCGCAGAGGGAAGCTTTCTTT. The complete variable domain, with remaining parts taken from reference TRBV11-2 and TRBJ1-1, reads EAGVAQSPRYKIIEKRQSVAFWCNPISGHATLYWYQQILGQGPKLLIQFQNNGVVDDSQLPKDRFSAERLKGVDSTLKIQPAKLEDSAVYLCASSLDQVSEGWAQREAFFGQGTRLTVV.

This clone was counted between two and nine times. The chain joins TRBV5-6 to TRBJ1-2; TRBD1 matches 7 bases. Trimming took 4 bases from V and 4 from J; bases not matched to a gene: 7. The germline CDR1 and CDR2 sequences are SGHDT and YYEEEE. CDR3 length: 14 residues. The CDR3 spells CASSLFPGGYGYTF. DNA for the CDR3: TGTGCCAGCAGCCTATTCCCAGGGGGCTATGGCTACACCTTC.

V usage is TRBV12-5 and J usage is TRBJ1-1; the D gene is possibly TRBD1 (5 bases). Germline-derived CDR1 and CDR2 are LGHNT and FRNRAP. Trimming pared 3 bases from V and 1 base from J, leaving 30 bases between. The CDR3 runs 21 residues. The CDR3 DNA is TGTGCTAGTGGTTTTGAAGGGTCCTTGTCCGGGGGAAAATCGCGGAACACTGAAGCTTTCTTT. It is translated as CASGFEGSLSGGKSRNTEAFF. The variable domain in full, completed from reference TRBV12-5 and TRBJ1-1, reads DARVTQTPRHKVTEMGQEVTMRCQPILGHNTVFWYRQTMMQGLELLAYFRNRAPLDDSGMPKDRFSAEMPDATLATLKIQPSEPRDSAVYFCASGFEGSLSGGKSRNTEAFFGQGTRLTVV.